This TCR beta chain appears in the sequencing data of a study of shared clonotypes between healthy human individuals. On this clone itself: Its antigen remains unidentified.

The CDR3 has 14 residues. Looked up from germline, CDR1 is MGHRA and CDR2 is YSYEKL. With 0 bases removed from V and 6 bases from J, the gap between germline ends came to 11 bases. Clones were sequenced by immunoSEQ multiplex PCR, and TCRdb holds only the in-frame ones, with some missing. The profile shows around 1 million clones, 60% to 85% of them singletons. General observations from the study: A generally larger estimated richness was seen in naive subsets than in memory subsets. The low donor count limited represented genetic and exposure-history diversity.

The TCR sequence derives from a young man in good health. The chain is built from TRBV4-1 and TRBJ1-2; tentatively, D is TRBD1 (6 bases). Input material: memory CD4+ T cells sorted from blood. Subset indicated: CD45RA-negative fraction. CDR3 sequence reads: CASSQDSGVNGYTF. CDR3 DNA sequence: TGCGCCAGCAGCCAAGATTCAGGGGTTAATGGCTACACCTTC.